A selection of T cell receptor beta chains follows, all from one sample in a study of OX40 agonist ivuxolimab in advanced cancers. Here immunoSEQ multiplex PCR was the method, and the copy in TCRdb shows in-frame clones only, minus some. Of 35,000 to 40,000 clones in the sample, approximately 80% are singletons; the top ten hold less than 2%. The specimen comprised CD4+ or CD8+ T cells sorted from blood, sampled in a trial of the OX40 agonist ivuxolimab. These receptors were taken from an adult with an advanced solid tumor such as melanoma, head and neck, liver or kidney cancer. Each CDR3 is given with its conserved first and last residue. The D gene is left open where the match is weak. Some rows mark clone size as missing; the rest say once, few, many or name a class of expanded clone.

TRBV29-1	NA	TRBD1	TRBJ1-1	15	CSVVGQGAMNTEAFF	TGCAGCGTTGTAGGACAGGGGGCGATGAACACTGAAGCTTTCTTT
TRBV9	few	NA	TRBJ2-3	15	CASSVGRERGDTQYF	TGTGCCAGCAGCGTAGGCCGGGAGCGAGGAGATACGCAGTATTTT
TRBV2	NA	NA	TRBJ2-7	13	CASVGQTNYEQYF	TGTGCCAGCGTCGGGCAGACCAACTACGAGCAGTACTTC
TRBV6-4	NA	NA	TRBJ2-3	13	CASSDSWTDTQYF	TGTGCCAGCAGTGACTCTTGGACAGATACGCAGTATTTT
TRBV11-2	once	NA	TRBJ2-3	17	CASSHPDRGHSTDTQYF	TGTGCCAGCAGCCACCCAGATCGCGGGCATAGCACAGATACGCAGTATTTT
TRBV27	NA	TRBD1	TRBJ1-2	14	CASREVTGGYGYTF	TGTGCCAGCAGGGAGGTAACAGGGGGCTATGGCTACACCTTC
TRBV6-6	NA	TRBD2	TRBJ2-5	16	CASSLAGGPTQETQYF	TGTGCCAGCAGTCTAGCGGGGGGCCCCACTCAAGAGACCCAGTACTTC
TRBV7-2	NA	NA	TRBJ2-3	12	CASSFSVDTQYF	TGTGCCAGCAGCTTCTCGGTGGATACGCAGTATTTT
TRBV5-1	NA	NA	TRBJ1-2	14	CASSYGRDPTGYTF	TGCGCCAGCAGCTACGGCCGGGACCCCACGGGCTACACCTTC
TRBV5-5	NA	NA	TRBJ1-2	15	CASSLILQDFYGYTF	TGTGCCAGCAGTCTTATCTTACAGGATTTCTATGGCTACACCTTC
TRBV5-1	NA	TRBD1	TRBJ1-2	15	CASSGRQGVDYGYTF	TGCGCCAGCAGCGGACGACAGGGGGTTGACTATGGCTACACCTTC
TRBV5-1	NA	TRBD1	TRBJ2-2	15	CASSSGQGDTGELFF	TGCGCCAGCAGCTCGGGACAGGGCGACACCGGGGAGCTGTTTTTT
TRBV7-2	once	TRBD1	TRBJ1-2	16	CASRPPGQGHGYGYTF	TGTGCCAGCAGACCTCCGGGACAGGGGCACGGCTATGGCTACACCTTC
TRBV7-3	NA	NA	TRBJ2-2	12	CASSFLGGELFF	TGTGCCAGCAGTTTCCTAGGCGGGGAGCTGTTTTTT
TRBV7-9	NA	TRBD2	TRBJ2-5	17	CASSLGLAGGGQETQYF	TGTGCCAGCAGCTTGGGACTAGCGGGGGGGGGTCAAGAGACCCAGTACTTC
TRBV6-1	NA	NA	TRBJ1-2	14	CASRPTAPAYGYTF	TGTGCCAGCAGACCGACAGCGCCCGCTTATGGCTACACCTTC
TRBV7-2	NA	NA	TRBJ2-3	15	CASSLEARDTDTQYF	TGTGCCAGCAGCTTGGAGGCTCGTGACACAGATACGCAGTATTTT
TRBV7-2	NA	TRBD2	TRBJ2-2	16	CASSQRAGANTGELFF	TGTGCCAGCAGCCAAAGAGCGGGGGCGAACACCGGGGAGCTGTTTTTT
TRBV9	NA	NA	TRBJ2-2	17	CASSVKSGQTYTGELFF	TGTGCCAGCAGCGTAAAATCCGGGCAGACCTACACCGGGGAGCTGTTTTTT
TRBV15	once	TRBD1	TRBJ1-5	19	CATSRDLNQGAISNQPQHF	TGTGCCACCAGCAGAGACCTTAACCAGGGGGCGATTAGCAATCAGCCCCAGCATTTT
TRBV7-2	NA	NA	TRBJ2-7	12	CASGGSSYEQYF	TGTGCCAGCGGCGGGTCCTCCTACGAGCAGTACTTC
TRBV10-1	NA	TRBD2	TRBJ2-1	17	CASSESRTSGLYNEQFF	TGCGCCAGCAGTGAGAGTCGGACTAGCGGGCTTTACAATGAGCAGTTCTTC
TRBV7-2	NA	TRBD2	TRBJ2-7	18	CASSSAPGGSGSTYEQYF	TGTGCCAGCAGCTCAGCACCGGGGGGAAGCGGCTCTACCTACGAGCAGTACTTC
TRBV6-4	NA	NA	TRBJ1-4	15	CASGRGGVANEKLFF	TGTGCCAGCGGTAGGGGGGGGGTGGCTAATGAAAAACTGTTTTTT
TRBV5-1	NA	TRBD1	TRBJ1-1	14	CASQLRGPGTEAFF	TGCGCCAGCCAACTCAGGGGGCCTGGGACTGAAGCTTTCTTT
TRBV6-5	NA	NA	TRBJ2-5	13	CASEERWGQTQYF	TGTGCCAGCGAGGAGAGGTGGGGACAGACCCAGTACTTC
TRBV10-3	few	NA	TRBJ2-3	15	CAISESNRYTDTQYF	TGTGCCATCAGTGAGTCGAACAGATATACAGATACGCAGTATTTT
TRBV30	NA	NA	TRBJ1-1	12	CAWSSGNTEAFF	TGTGCCTGGAGTTCTGGGAACACTGAAGCTTTCTTT
TRBV28	NA	TRBD1	TRBJ1-2	14	CASSVGQGNYGYTF	TGTGCCAGCAGTGTGGGACAGGGGAACTATGGCTACACCTTC
TRBV4-1	once	NA	TRBJ1-1	19	CASSQEDVQLSGGRTEAFF	TGCGCCAGCAGCCAAGAAGATGTTCAGCTTAGCGGAGGGAGGACTGAAGCTTTCTTT
TRBV5-1	NA	NA	TRBJ2-3	13	CASSLTGTDTQYF	TGCGCCAGCAGCTTGACAGGCACAGATACGCAGTATTTT
TRBV7-2	NA	TRBD2	TRBJ2-5	16	CASSMNRLAGKETQYF	TGTGCCAGCAGCATGAACCGACTAGCGGGGAAAGAGACCCAGTACTTC
TRBV7-2	NA	NA	TRBJ2-1	14	CASSLRGQYNEQFF	TGTGCCAGCAGCTTACGCGGACAGTACAATGAGCAGTTCTTC
TRBV5-8	NA	NA	TRBJ1-5	12	CASSLVDQPQHF	TGTGCCAGCAGCTTGGTGGATCAGCCCCAGCATTTT
TRBV7-2	NA	TRBD2	TRBJ2-7	15	CASSLAGTSSYEQYF	TGTGCCAGCAGCTTGGCCGGGACTAGCTCCTACGAGCAGTACTTC
TRBV27	once	NA	TRBJ1-6	14	CASTFRGANSPLHF	TGTGCCAGCACGTTTAGGGGCGCAAACTCACCCCTCCACTTT
TRBV7-2	few	NA	TRBJ1-2	14	CASSPSASNYGYTF	TGTGCCAGCAGCCCCTCCGCGTCTAACTATGGCTACACCTTC
TRBV5-8	once	NA	TRBJ2-3	15	CASSPTGFYTDTQYF	TGTGCCAGCAGCCCGACAGGATTCTACACAGATACGCAGTATTTT
TRBV28	NA	TRBD1	TRBJ1-6	13	CASREGQGGPLHF	TGTGCCAGCAGAGAAGGACAGGGGGGACCCCTCCACTTT
TRBV29-1	few	TRBD1	TRBJ1-2	12	CSIEKGASGYTF	TGCAGCATAGAAAAGGGGGCGAGTGGCTACACCTTC
TRBV29-1	NA	NA	TRBJ2-1	13	CSVSRGGSPEQFF	TGCAGCGTGAGTAGGGGGGGTTCCCCAGAGCAGTTCTTC
TRBV4-1	NA	NA	TRBJ1-2	13	CASSQAGQEGYTF	TGCGCCAGCAGCCAAGCAGGGCAAGAAGGCTACACCTTC
TRBV27	NA	NA	TRBJ1-2	15	CASSYSRVSRYGYTF	TGTGCCAGCAGTTACAGTCGCGTCTCCCGCTATGGCTACACCTTC
TRBV5-4	NA	NA	TRBJ2-1	11	CASSRGNEQFF	TGTGCCAGCAGCCGTGGCAATGAGCAGTTCTTC
TRBV18	NA	NA	TRBJ2-2	14	CASSPLGTTGELFF	TGTGCCAGCTCACCACTGGGCACCACCGGGGAGCTGTTTTTT
TRBV27	NA	TRBD1	TRBJ1-6	15	CASSLTGTGSLVLHF	TGTGCCAGCAGTTTAACCGGGACAGGTTCATTGGTCCTCCACTTT
TRBV19	NA	NA	TRBJ1-2	15	CASRQAGDSNYGYTF	TGTGCCAGTAGACAAGCGGGGGACTCTAACTATGGCTACACCTTC